The T cell receptor (beta chain) described here comes from a study of CDR3 diversity in severe acne. This clonotype came up many times. TCRdb re-called the PCR reads with MiXCR, one entry per CDR3 protein. Found here are more than 85,000 distinct CDR3 sequences, approximately 49% of them singletons; the top ten hold 11%. CDR3 length: 13 residues. Germline V gives CDR1 ENHRY, CDR2 SYGVKD. The V and J ends lost 10 bases and 0 bases respectively, with 13 bases between them. This receptor was obtained from a male donor with severe acne vulgaris. Material: blood. The chain recombines TRBV10-3 with TRBJ2-7, with D perhaps TRBD2 (6 bases). The CDR3 reads CATGTPVSYEQYF. CDR3 in DNA: TGTGCCACCGGGACTCCAGTCTCCTACGAGCAGTACTTC.